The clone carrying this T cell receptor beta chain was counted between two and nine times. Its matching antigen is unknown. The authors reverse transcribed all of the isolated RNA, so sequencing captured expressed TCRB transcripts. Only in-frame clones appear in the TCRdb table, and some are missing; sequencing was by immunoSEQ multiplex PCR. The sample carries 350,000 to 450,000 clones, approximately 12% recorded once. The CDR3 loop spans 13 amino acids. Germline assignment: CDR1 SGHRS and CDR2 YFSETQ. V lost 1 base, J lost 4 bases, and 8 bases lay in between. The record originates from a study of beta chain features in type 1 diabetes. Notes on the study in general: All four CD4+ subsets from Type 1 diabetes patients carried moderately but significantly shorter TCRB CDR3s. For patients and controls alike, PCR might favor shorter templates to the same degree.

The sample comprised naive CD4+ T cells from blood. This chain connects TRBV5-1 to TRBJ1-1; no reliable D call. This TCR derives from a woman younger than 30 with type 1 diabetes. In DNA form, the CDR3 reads TGCGCCAGCAGCTTGCAAGAGGGCACTGAAGCTTTCTTT. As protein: CASSLQEGTEAFF.